The 27 T cell receptor beta chains listed next were all sequenced from one sample in a study of blood T cell repertoires in COVID-19. The data were produced by immunoSEQ multiplex PCR, yet TCRdb's version contains in-frame clones alone and is incomplete. The data show roughly 210,000 clones, 80% to 90% seen once. Sequences were obtained from peripheral blood. These receptors all come from an elderly woman with COVID-19, enrolled during active disease.

The chain is built from TRBV4-3 and TRBJ1-6; TRBD1 might be the D (5 bases). The CDR3 length is 13 residues. Germline CDR1 and CDR2: LGHNA and YSLEER. Trimming removed 4 bases from V and 7 bases from J, with 8 bases in between. The CDR3 nucleotides read TGCGCCAGCAGCCCTGGGGGGAATTCACCCCTCCACTTT. Translating it yields CASSPGGNSPLHF.

The sample holds a few counts of this clone. The chain joins TRBV5-1 to TRBJ2-7; 12 bases fit TRBD2. V gave up 4 bases and J gave up 6 bases; unmatched junction bases: 8. This CDR3 is built from 15 residues. From germline, CDR1 is SGHRS and CDR2 YFSETQ. The CDR3 loop reads CASSEPGLAGVEQYF. The CDR3 nucleotides are TGCGCCAGCAGCGAACCGGGACTAGCGGGCGTCGAGCAGTACTTC.

This clone has a single count. Other DNA sequences in this specimen translate into the identical CDR3. The chain links TRBV18 to TRBJ1-1; unclear D gene. Trimming shortened V by 6 bases and J by 1 base, and 6 bases separated the two germline ends. Germline values: CDR1 KGHSH, CDR2 LQKENI. The CDR3 sequence is 12 residues long. The CDR3 here is CASSPGNTEAFF. DNA for the CDR3: TGTGCCAGCTCCCCGGGGAACACTGAAGCTTTCTTT.

CDR3 coding DNA: TGTGCCTCGACCGGGACTGAAGGCTCGGGTGGCTACACCTTC. This translates into CASTGTEGSGGYTF. This chain links TRBV10-3 with TRBJ1-2; tentatively, D is TRBD1 (5 bases). This CDR3 comprises 14 residues. Germline loops: CDR1 ENHRY, CDR2 SYGVKD. Trimming left V 11 bases short and J 7 bases short, with 23 bases between.

V gene TRBV4-1 combines with J gene TRBJ2-3; 10 nucleotides align to TRBD2. The CDR3 is made up of 17 amino acids. Unmatched junction bases numbered 8, after V lost 3 bases and J lost 2 bases. Per germline, CDR1 MGHRA and CDR2 YSYEKL. The chain's CDR3 is CASSQDSGGRNTDTQYF. Here the CDR3 DNA reads TGCGCCAGCAGCCAGGATAGCGGGGGGCGAAACACAGATACGCAGTATTTT.

The chain combines TRBV6-5 with TRBJ1-6, with TRBD1 identical over 9 bases. Germline CDR1 MNHEY, CDR2 SVGAGI. The CDR3 loop spans 14 amino acids. Losses at the gene ends were 10 bases for V and 7 bases for J; bases not matched to a gene: 8. The CDR3 DNA follows: TGTGCCACGATGTCCGGGACAGGGAATTCACCCCTCCACTTT. This encodes CATMSGTGNSPLHF.

This clone has just a few counts. The sample holds other DNA sequences that translate to the same CDR3. The chain has TRBV11-2 and TRBJ1-2; 7 bases match TRBD1. The CDR3 contains 15 residues. CDR1 and CDR2 from the germline V gene are SGHAT and FQNNGV. V trimming: 5 bases; J trimming: 2 bases; junction bases outside the gene matches: 8. Here the CDR3 reads CASSLTRDSNYGYTF. CDR3 in DNA: TGTGCCAGCAGCCTAACGAGGGACAGCAACTATGGCTACACCTTC.

V usage is TRBV7-6 and J usage is TRBJ2-2, with D maybe TRBD1 (6 bases). Trimming stripped 5 bases from V and 3 bases from J, with 16 bases between. From germline, CDR1 is SGHVS and CDR2 FNYEAQ. The length of the CDR3 is 16 residues. The CDR3 DNA sequence: TGTGCCAGCAGCAGGGGACAAACCTTGGACACCGGGGAGCTGTTTTTT. It specifies CASSRGQTLDTGELFF. Full variable domain (missing parts from reference TRBV7-6 and TRBJ2-2): GAGVSQSPRYKVTKRGQDVALRCDPISGHVSLYWYRQALGQGPEFLTYFNYEAQQDKSGLPNDRFSAERPEGSISTLTIQRTEQRDSAMYRCASSRGQTLDTGELFFGEGSRLTVL.

J is TRBJ2-6 and V is TRBV4-1, with 9 bases lining up with TRBD1. Germline V gene sequence: CDR1 MGHRA, CDR2 YSYEKL. This CDR3 comprises 17 residues. The trim removed 5 bases at V and 4 bases at J, leaving 9 bases unmatched. The CDR3: CASSAPGTGTGANVLTF. The DNA for the CDR3 is TGCGCCAGCAGCGCCCCCGGGACAGGGACCGGGGCCAACGTCCTGACTTTC.

The CDR3 loop reads CASSPREGPVQETQYF. The CDR3 DNA is TGCGCCAGCAGCCCGCGGGAGGGACCGGTACAAGAGACCCAGTACTTC. V usage is TRBV5-1 and J usage is TRBJ2-5; 9 bases line up with TRBD2. This CDR3 contains 16 residues. Unmatched junction bases numbered 9, after V lost 4 bases and J lost 2 bases. Germline V gene lookup returns CDR1 SGHRS and CDR2 YFSETQ.

This clone was counted a single time. The chain couples TRBV2 to TRBJ1-3; D remains unclear. Deletions cut 3 bases from V and 3 bases from J, with 6 bases between. Germline values: CDR1 SNHLY, CDR2 FYNNEI. The CDR3 runs to 13 residues. In nucleotides, the CDR3 is TGTGCCAGCAGTGATTCCCTTGGAAACACCATATATTTT. It codes for CASSDSLGNTIYF.

This chain uses TRBV19 with TRBJ1-5, with D possibly TRBD1 on 6 matching bases. The length of the CDR3 is 15 residues. Per germline, CDR1 LNHDA and CDR2 SQIVND (reference sequence). V lost 2 bases and J lost 5, with 13 bases in between. The CDR3 sequence: CASSITRGGDQPQHF. The CDR3 DNA reads as TGTGCCAGTAGTATAACGAGGGGGGGGGATCAGCCCCAGCATTTT.

The CDR3 nucleotides are TGTGCCAGCAGTGAATCGACCCGAGGTACCGGGGAGCTGTTTTTT. This encodes CASSESTRGTGELFF. This chain links TRBV2 with TRBJ2-2, with unresolved D. The CDR3 is made up of 15 amino acids. Per germline, CDR1 SNHLY and CDR2 FYNNEI. Trimming pared 2 bases from V and 5 bases from J, leaving 12 bases between.

The chain carries TRBV2 and TRBJ1-4; 7 nucleotides agree with TRBD1. The germline V gene encodes CDR1 SNHLY and CDR2 FYNNEI. The V gene end was trimmed by 6 bases and the J gene end by 2 bases; junction bases not matched to a gene: 3. This CDR3 spans 14 amino acids. Here the CDR3 reads CASRPGGTNEKLFF. The CDR3, as DNA: TGTGCCAGCAGACCAGGGGGTACTAATGAAAAACTGTTTTTT.

The chain carries TRBV3-1 (or the pseudogene TRBV3-2) and TRBJ1-1, with D unclear. Germline lookup yields CDR1 LGHDT and CDR2 YNNKEL (reference sequence). This CDR3 region has 12 residues. V lost 5 bases, J lost 11 bases, and 15 bases lay in between. The chain's CDR3 is CASSFPPGDAFF. The CDR3, as DNA: TGTGCCAGCAGCTTCCCTCCGGGTGACGCTTTCTTT.

The chain employs TRBV28 and TRBJ1-5; D is perhaps TRBD1 (5 bases). The CDR3 consists of 15 residues. Germline V gene data show CDR1 as MDHEN and CDR2 as SYDVKM. V lost 7 bases and J lost 3, with 16 bases in between. The CDR3 reads CASTPPQGSNQPQHF. The CDR3 bases are TGTGCCAGCACCCCACCTCAGGGATCCAATCAGCCCCAGCATTTT.

This clone has more than one count but fewer than ten. V is TRBV9 and J is TRBJ1-2, with D unclear. Trimming pared 4 bases from V and 0 bases from J, leaving 7 bases between. The CDR3 consists of 13 residues. Germline V gene lookup returns CDR1 SGDLS and CDR2 YYNGEE. CDR3 in amino acids: CASSPGTNYGYTF. The CDR3 region has the DNA TGTGCCAGCAGCCCCGGGACTAACTATGGCTACACCTTC.

The chain links TRBV24-1 to TRBJ1-2; 12 bases are a match to TRBD1. Germline V gene sequence: CDR1 KGHDR, CDR2 SFDVKD. The CDR3 covers 15 residues. After removal of 4 bases from V and 6 bases from J, the junction contained 5 bases not matched to a gene. Written as DNA, the CDR3 is TGTGCCACCAGTGAGGCCGGGACAGGGGGCAATGGCTACACCTTC. The encoded protein is CATSEAGTGGNGYTF.

This chain joins TRBV10-3 and TRBJ1-1; D gene uncertain. CDR1 is ENHRY and CDR2 is SYGVKD in the germline V gene. The CDR3 covers 15 residues. Trimming cost V 1 base and J 0 bases, with 9 bases left between them. The CDR3 DNA follows: TGTGCCATCAGTGAGTGGCCAACGATGAACACTGAAGCTTTCTTT. It encodes CAISEWPTMNTEAFF.

The chain employs TRBV28 and TRBJ2-7; 8 nucleotides agree with TRBD1. The CDR3 is made up of 14 amino acids. The V gene's germline CDR1 is MDHEN and CDR2 SYDVKM. With V trimmed by 4 bases and J by 9 bases, 11 bases remained unmatched. The CDR3 DNA is TGTGCCAGCAGTTCCGGGCAGGGGGCGCGGGCGCAGTACGTC. Protein product: CASSSGQGARAQYV.

This chain connects TRBV13 to TRBJ2-7; D uncertain. The V gene lost 3 bases and the J gene lost 6 bases, with 6 bases spanning the gap. Germline V lookup: CDR1 PRHDT, CDR2 FYEKMQ (reference sequence). The CDR3 consists of 11 residues. This CDR3 reads CASSLVGEQYF. The CDR3 DNA reads as TGTGCCAGCAGCTTGGTCGGCGAGCAGTACTTC.

V is TRBV3-1 (or the pseudogene TRBV3-2) and J is TRBJ2-2; 7 positions agree with TRBD1. V shed 3 bases, J shed 4 bases, and the junction held 11 bases outside the gene matches. The CDR3 length is 17 residues. The germline gives CDR1 LGHDT, CDR2 YNNKEL (reference sequence). This chain's CDR3 is CASSQAGRQGVTGELFF. The CDR3, as DNA: TGTGCCAGCAGCCAGGCTGGGAGACAGGGTGTCACCGGGGAGCTGTTTTTT.

V usage is TRBV6-6 and J usage is TRBJ1-5; the D is unclear. The CDR3 has 15 residues. Germline V gives CDR1 MNHNY, CDR2 SVGAGI (reference sequence). V lost 4 bases, J lost 4 bases, and 14 bases lay in between. Here the CDR3 reads CASSSGSWRNQPQHF. DNA of the CDR3: TGTGCCAGCAGTTCCGGTTCCTGGCGGAATCAGCCCCAGCATTTT.

The V call is TRBV7-9, the J call TRBJ1-6, with 7 positions matching TRBD1. The CDR3 has 15 amino acids. V trimming: 1 base; J trimming: 7 bases; junction bases outside the gene matches: 4. Germline-derived CDR1 and CDR2 are SEHNR and FQNEAQ (reference sequence). CDR3 protein: CASSLEGARNSPLHF. In DNA form, the CDR3 reads TGTGCCAGCAGCTTAGAGGGGGCTCGGAATTCACCCCTCCACTTT.

In this sample, this clone turned up a few times. The J gene is TRBJ1-6, the V gene TRBV5-8; D remains unclear. Germline V gene sequence: CDR1 SGHTS, CDR2 YDEGEE. CDR3 length: 13 amino acids. V shed 0 bases and J shed 8 bases, with 6 bases lying between them. The CDR3 sequence: CASSLAHYSPLHF. CDR3 coding DNA: TGTGCCAGCAGCTTGGCCCACTATTCACCCCTCCACTTT.

The CDR3 region has the DNA TGTGCCAGCTGTCAGGGGGGCGCGATGTCGGGCTATGGCTACACCTTC. It is translated as CASCQGGAMSGYGYTF. The chain combines TRBV28 with TRBJ1-2, with 7 bases lining up with TRBD1. Germline loops: CDR1 MDHEN, CDR2 SYDVKM. The length of the CDR3 is 16 residues. Unmatched junction bases numbered 16, after V lost 8 bases and J lost 4 bases.

The chain is built from TRBV10-1 and TRBJ2-3, with 10 bases matching TRBD2. Trimming at V came to 4 bases and at J to 3 bases, leaving 7 bases not matched to a gene. Germline CDR1 is WNHNN and CDR2 is SYGVQD (reference sequence). CDR3 size: 16 residues. The DNA for the CDR3 is TGCGCCAGCAGTGCCCTAGCGGGGGCTCTAACAGATACGCAGTATTTT. Its translation is CASSALAGALTDTQYF.